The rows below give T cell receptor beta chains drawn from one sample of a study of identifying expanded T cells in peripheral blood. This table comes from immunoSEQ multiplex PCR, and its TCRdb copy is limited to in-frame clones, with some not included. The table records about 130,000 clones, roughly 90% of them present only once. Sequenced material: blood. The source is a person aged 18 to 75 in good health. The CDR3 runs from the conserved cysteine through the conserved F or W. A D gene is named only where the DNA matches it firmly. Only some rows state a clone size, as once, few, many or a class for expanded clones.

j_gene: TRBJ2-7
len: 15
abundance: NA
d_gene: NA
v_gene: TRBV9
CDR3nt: TGTGCCAGCAGCGTGGCAGGAAGTAACTCCTACGAGCAGTACTTC
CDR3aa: CASSVAGSNSYEQYF

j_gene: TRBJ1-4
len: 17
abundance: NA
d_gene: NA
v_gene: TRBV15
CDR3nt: TGTGCCACCAGCAGTAATTTTCCCGGGTCACCTCGCGAAAAACTGTTTTTT
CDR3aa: CATSSNFPGSPREKLFF

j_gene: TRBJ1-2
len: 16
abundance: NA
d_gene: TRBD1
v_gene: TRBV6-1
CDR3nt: TGTGCCAGCAGTGAAATGCACAGGGGTGGGAACTATGGCTACACCTTC
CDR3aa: CASSEMHRGGNYGYTF

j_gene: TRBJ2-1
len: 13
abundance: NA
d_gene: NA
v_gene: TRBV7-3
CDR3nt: TGTGCCAGCAGCTTAAAGATTTCTGGTGAGCAGTTCTTC
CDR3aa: CASSLKISGEQFF

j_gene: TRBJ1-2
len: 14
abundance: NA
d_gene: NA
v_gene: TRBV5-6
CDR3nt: TGTGCCAGCAGCTTTGGATCCGAGGGCTATGGCTACACCTTC
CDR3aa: CASSFGSEGYGYTF

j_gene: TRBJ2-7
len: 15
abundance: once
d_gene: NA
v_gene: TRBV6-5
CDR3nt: TGTGCCAGCAGTTACTCGAACCCGGATGGGTACGAGCAGTACTTC
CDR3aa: CASSYSNPDGYEQYF

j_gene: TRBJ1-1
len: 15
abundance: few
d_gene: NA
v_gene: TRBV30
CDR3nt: TGTGCCTGCAAACTGGATCGGGCTATCCGGACTGAAGCTTTCTTT
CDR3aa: CACKLDRAIRTEAFF

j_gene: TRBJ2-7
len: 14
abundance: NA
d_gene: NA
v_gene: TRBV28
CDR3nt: TGTGCCAGCAGTTTAGAAGATAGCTCCTACGAGCAGTACTTC
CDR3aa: CASSLEDSSYEQYF

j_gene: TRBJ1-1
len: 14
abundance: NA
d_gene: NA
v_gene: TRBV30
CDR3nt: TGTGCCTGGAGGCCACCCAGGGAGAACACTGAAGCTTTCTTT
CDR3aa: CAWRPPRENTEAFF

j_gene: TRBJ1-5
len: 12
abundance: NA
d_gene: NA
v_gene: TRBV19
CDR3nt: TGTGCCAGCCGCGGAGCCAATCAGCCCCAGCATTTT
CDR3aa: CASRGANQPQHF

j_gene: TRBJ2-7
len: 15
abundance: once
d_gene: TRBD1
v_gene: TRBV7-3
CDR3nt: TGTGCCAGCAGCTTAAGCCTGGGGACAGGGGTCGAGCAGTACTTC
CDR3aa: CASSLSLGTGVEQYF

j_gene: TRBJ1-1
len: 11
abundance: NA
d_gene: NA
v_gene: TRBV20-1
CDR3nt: TGCAGTGCTACAGCGAACACTGAAGCTTTCTTT
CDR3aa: CSATANTEAFF

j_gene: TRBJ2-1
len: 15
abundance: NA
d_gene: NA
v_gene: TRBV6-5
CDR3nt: TGTGCCAGCAAGACGGGCGGGGGCCTTTACAATGAGCAGTTCTTC
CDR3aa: CASKTGGGLYNEQFF

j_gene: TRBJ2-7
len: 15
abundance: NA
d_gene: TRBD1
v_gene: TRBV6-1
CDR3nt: TGTGCCAGCAGTGAAGGACATGGGACAGGCTACGAGCAGTACTTC
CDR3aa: CASSEGHGTGYEQYF

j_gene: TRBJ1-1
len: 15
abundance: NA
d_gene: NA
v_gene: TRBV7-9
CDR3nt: TGTGCCAGCAGCTTAGCGGGCTCTTCGAACACTGAAGCTTTCTTT
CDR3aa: CASSLAGSSNTEAFF

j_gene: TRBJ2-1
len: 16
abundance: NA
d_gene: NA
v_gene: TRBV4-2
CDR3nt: TGTGCCAGCAGCCGCCAGGACTATGGCTCCTACAATGAGCAGTTCTTC
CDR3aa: CASSRQDYGSYNEQFF

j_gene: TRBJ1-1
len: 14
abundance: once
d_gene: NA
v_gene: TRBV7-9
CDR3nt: TGTGCCAGCCGCTCAAGGTCAGGGGTGGGTGAAGCTTTCTTT
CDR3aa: CASRSRSGVGEAFF

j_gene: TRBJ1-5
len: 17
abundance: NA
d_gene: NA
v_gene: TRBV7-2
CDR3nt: TGTGCCAGCAGCTTAGGGACGGGGGGGAGAAGCAATCAGCCCCAGCATTTT
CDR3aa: CASSLGTGGRSNQPQHF

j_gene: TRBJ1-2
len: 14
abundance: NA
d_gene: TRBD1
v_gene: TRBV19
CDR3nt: TGTGCCAGTAGCCCCGACAGGGGGCGTTATGGCTACACCTTC
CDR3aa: CASSPDRGRYGYTF

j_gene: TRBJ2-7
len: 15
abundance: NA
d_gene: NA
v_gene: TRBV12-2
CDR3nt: TGTGCAAGTCGCTCACCGGGACAGGGAATCTACGAGCAGTACTTC
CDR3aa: CASRSPGQGIYEQYF

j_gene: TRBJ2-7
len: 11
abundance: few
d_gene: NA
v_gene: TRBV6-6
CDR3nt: TGTGCCAGCGGTGGCGGTTACGAGCAGTACTTC
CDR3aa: CASGGGYEQYF

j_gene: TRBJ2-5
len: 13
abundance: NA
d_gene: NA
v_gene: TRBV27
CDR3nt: TGTGCCAGCAGTTTATCGTTTAGGGAGACCCAGTACTTC
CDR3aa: CASSLSFRETQYF

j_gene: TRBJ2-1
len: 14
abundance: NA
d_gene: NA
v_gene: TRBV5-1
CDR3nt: TGCGCCAGCAACAAAGGAGGGGGTGGCAATGAGCAGTTCTTC
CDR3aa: CASNKGGGGNEQFF

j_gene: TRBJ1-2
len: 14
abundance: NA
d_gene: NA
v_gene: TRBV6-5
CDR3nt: TGTGCCAGCAGCCACAGGAGGGGCGAGTATGGCTACACCTTC
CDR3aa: CASSHRRGEYGYTF

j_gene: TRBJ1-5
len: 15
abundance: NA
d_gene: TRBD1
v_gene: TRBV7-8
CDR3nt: TGTGCCAGCAGCCCGCTCGAGGGGGCCGGACAGCCCCAGCATTTT
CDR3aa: CASSPLEGAGQPQHF

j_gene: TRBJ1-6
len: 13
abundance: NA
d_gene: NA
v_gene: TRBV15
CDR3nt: TGTGCCACCAGCAGACAGGGAGACTCACCCCTCCACTTT
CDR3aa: CATSRQGDSPLHF

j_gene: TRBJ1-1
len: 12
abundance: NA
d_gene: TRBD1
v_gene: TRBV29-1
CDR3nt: TGCAGCGCCCGGACAGGGACAGGCGAAGCTTTCTTT
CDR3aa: CSARTGTGEAFF

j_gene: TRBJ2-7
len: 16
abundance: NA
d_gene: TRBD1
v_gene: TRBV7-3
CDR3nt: TGTGCCAGCAGCGGCGGGACAGGGCTGGCCGCCTACGAGCAGTACTTC
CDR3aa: CASSGGTGLAAYEQYF

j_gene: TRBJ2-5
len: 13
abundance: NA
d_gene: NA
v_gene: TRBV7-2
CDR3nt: TGTGCCAGCAGCCCTCCGGAGGAGGAGACCCAGTACTTC
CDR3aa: CASSPPEEETQYF

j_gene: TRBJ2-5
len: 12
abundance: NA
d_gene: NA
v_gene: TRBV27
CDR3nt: TGTGCCAGCAGCACAGGGCAAGAGACCCAGTACTTC
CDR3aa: CASSTGQETQYF

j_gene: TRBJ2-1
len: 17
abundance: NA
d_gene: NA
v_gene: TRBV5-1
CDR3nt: TGCGCCAGCAGCTCCGAGGGACACCGGGGATCCTACAATGAGCAGTTCTTC
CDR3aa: CASSSEGHRGSYNEQFF

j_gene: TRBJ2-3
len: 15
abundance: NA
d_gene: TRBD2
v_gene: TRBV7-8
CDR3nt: TGTGCCAGCAGCTTAGTGGGGGGAGGGACAGATACGCAGTATTTT
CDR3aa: CASSLVGGGTDTQYF

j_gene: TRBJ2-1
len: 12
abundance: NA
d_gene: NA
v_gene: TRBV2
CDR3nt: TGTGCCAGAGGTGATCGGCAATATGAGCAGTTCTTC
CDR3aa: CARGDRQYEQFF